Following are 27 T cell receptor beta chains from one sample sequenced in a study of shared clonotypes between healthy human individuals. Method: immunoSEQ multiplex PCR; TCRdb's copy keeps in-frame clones and lacks some. The sample shows under 1,900,000 clones, approximately 98.5% of them seen only once. The sample was naive CD4+ T cells sorted from blood. The subset is: CD45RA+ positively selected. All receptors come from a man aged 30 to 39 in good health.

The CDR3 bases are TGTGCCAGCAGCCTTGACAGGCGATGGGACACCATATATTTT. Translation: CASSLDRRWDTIYF. The J gene is TRBJ1-3, the V gene TRBV5-8; D is perhaps TRBD1 (6 bases). Trimming removed 4 bases from V and 8 bases from J, with 16 bases in between. The germline CDR1 and CDR2 sequences are SGHTS and YDEGEE. CDR3 size: 14 residues.

The chain combines TRBV6-6 with TRBJ2-7, with D unclear. CDR3 length: 14 amino acids. Trimming left V 4 bases short and J 6 bases short, with 16 bases between. Germline CDR1 and CDR2: MNHNY and SVGAGI (reference sequence). CDR3 sequence: CASSSSALYGEQYF. The DNA for the CDR3 is TGTGCCAGCAGTTCGAGCGCCCTATACGGCGAGCAGTACTTC.

This chain joins TRBV7-8 and TRBJ2-3, with unresolved D. This CDR3 is built from 14 residues. Germline CDR1 reads SGHVS; CDR2 reads FQNEAQ. The germline V and J ends were trimmed by 7 bases and 0 bases, with 11 bases remaining between them. CDR3 in amino acids: CASIPRPSTDTQYF. Here the CDR3 DNA reads TGTGCCAGCATTCCCCGCCCCAGCACAGATACGCAGTATTTT.

The gene calls are TRBV5-1 and TRBJ2-5; D is perhaps TRBD1 (7 bases). The germline V gene has CDR1 SGHRS and CDR2 YFSETQ. CDR3 length: 15 residues. V was shortened by 4 bases and J by 2 bases, with 15 bases between the two germline ends. The CDR3 is CASSGAGGPQETQYF. The DNA for the CDR3 is TGCGCCAGCAGCGGGGCAGGGGGGCCGCAAGAGACCCAGTACTTC. Drawing the rest from reference TRBV5-1 and TRBJ2-5, the complete variable domain is KAGVTQTPRYLIKTRGQQVTLSCSPISGHRSVSWYQQTPGQGLQFLFEYFSETQRNKGNFPGRFSGRQFSNSRSEMNVSTLELGDSALYLCASSGAGGPQETQYFGPGTRLLVL.

The genes are TRBV19 and TRBJ2-1, with D unclear. CDR1 is LNHDA, CDR2 SQIVND, per germline (reference sequence). V gave up 3 bases and J gave up 4 bases, with 10 bases separating them. The CDR3 length is 14 residues. The CDR3 loop is CASSIVRDYNEQFF. CDR3 DNA: TGTGCCAGTAGTATTGTAAGGGATTACAATGAGCAGTTCTTC.

This chain uses TRBV6-4 with TRBJ2-7; 11 positions agree with TRBD2. The CDR3 sequence is 19 residues long. Germline CDR1 and CDR2: MRHNA and SNTAGT. J gave up 1 base and V 8 bases, and 19 bases lay outside the gene matches. The CDR3 spells CASCAPRGGLAVHSYEQYF. Written as DNA, the CDR3 is TGTGCCAGCTGCGCTCCCAGGGGGGGACTAGCGGTGCATTCCTACGAGCAGTACTTC.

CDR3 protein: CASSQLRIYYEQYF. Written as DNA, the CDR3 is TGTGCCAGCAGCCAGCTGAGAATCTACTACGAGCAGTACTTC. The V gene is TRBV5-6, the J gene TRBJ2-7; D call uncertain. Between the trimmed V and J ends, which lost 4 bases and 3 bases, there was a span of 14 bases. CDR3 size: 14 residues. From germline, CDR1 is SGHDT and CDR2 YYEEEE. The whole variable domain, filled in from reference TRBV5-6 and TRBJ2-7, reads DAGVTQSPTHLIKTRGQQVTLRCSPKSGHDTVSWYQQALGQGPQFIFQYYEEEERQRGNFPDRFSGHQFPNYSSELNVNALLLGDSALYLCASSQLRIYYEQYFGPGTRLTVT.

CDR3 sequence reads: CASSPRDRGSYEQYF. CDR3 DNA sequence: TGCGCCAGCAGCCCCCGGGACAGGGGGTCCTACGAGCAGTACTTC. V is TRBV10-2 and J is TRBJ2-7; 11 bases align to TRBD1. V shed 6 bases, J shed 1 base, and the junction held 5 bases outside the gene matches. Germline CDR1 WSHSY, CDR2 SAAADI. This CDR3 has 15 residues.

The genes are TRBV27 and TRBJ1-2; 7 positions match TRBD1. Germline-derived CDR1 and CDR2 are MNHEY and SMNVEV (reference sequence). V was clipped by 5 bases and J by 4 bases; unmatched bases: 7. The CDR3 extends over 14 amino acids. The CDR3 sequence is CASSTQGYTYGYTF. DNA of the CDR3: TGTGCCAGCAGTACACAGGGGTATACCTATGGCTACACCTTC.

Points on this clone: Other nucleotide sequences from this sample produce the same CDR3. The gene calls are TRBV4-1 and TRBJ1-1, with 9 bases matching TRBD1. The CDR3 has 14 residues. Germline-derived CDR1 and CDR2 are MGHRA and YSYEKL. Losses at the gene ends were 4 bases for V and 2 bases for J; bases not matched to a gene: 2. The CDR3 sequence is CASSPGQGNTEAFF. In DNA form, the CDR3 reads TGCGCCAGCAGCCCGGGACAGGGCAACACTGAAGCTTTCTTT.

This chain uses TRBV6-1 with TRBJ2-2; 10 bases align to TRBD1. This CDR3 is built from 17 residues. In germline, CDR1 is MNHNS, CDR2 SASEGT. V dropped 3 bases and J dropped 7; count of bases not matched to a gene: 11. CDR3 amino acids: CASSDLRDRGLGGELFF. The CDR3 region has the DNA TGTGCCAGCAGTGACCTCCGGGACAGGGGATTGGGCGGGGAGCTGTTTTTT.

This chain uses TRBV5-5 with TRBJ2-5; no firm D call. The CDR3 totals 15 residues. Germline assignment: CDR1 SGHKS and CDR2 YYEKEE (reference sequence). V gave up 2 bases and J gave up 5 bases, with 16 bases separating them. The CDR3 here is CASSFLEVKPETQYF. The DNA for the CDR3 is TGTGCCAGCAGCTTTTTAGAGGTGAAGCCGGAGACCCAGTACTTC. Full variable domain (missing parts from reference TRBV5-5 and TRBJ2-5): DAGVTQSPTHLIKTRGQQVTLRCSPISGHKSVSWYQQVLGQGPQFIFQYYEKEERGRGNFPDRFSARQFPNYSSELNVNALLLGDSALYLCASSFLEVKPETQYFGPGTRLLVL.

V is TRBV4-3 and J is TRBJ1-4, with D hard to call. Germline V CDR1 and CDR2: LGHNA, YSLEER. The germline V and J ends were trimmed by 0 bases and 8 bases, with 13 bases remaining between them. The CDR3 is 15 amino acids. DNA of the CDR3: TGCGCCAGCAGCCAAGATGTCGGGATGTGGGAAAAACTGTTTTTT. Translated, it gives CASSQDVGMWEKLFF.

This clone appeared once. V usage is TRBV9 and J usage is TRBJ2-3; D gene ambiguous. Germline loops: CDR1 SGDLS, CDR2 YYNGEE. The CDR3 length is 14 residues. The V and J ends lost 2 bases and 4 bases respectively, with 11 bases between them. The CDR3 is CASSVRPDPDTQYF. CDR3 sequence (DNA): TGTGCCAGCAGCGTCAGACCCGACCCAGATACGCAGTATTTT.

Details on this clone: Since the CDR3 does not end with the conserved phenylalanine or tryptophan, this likely comes from a read error. It is unclear where the CDR3 begins or ends on the DNA, so no DNA is shown, and the CDR3 is as TCRdb lists it. CDR3 amino acids: CSARDDHRAI. The chain carries TRBV20-1 and TRBJ1-1. The CDR3 region is 10 residues in length, termini included. Germline V gene sequence: CDR1 DFQATT, CDR2 SNEGSKA (reference sequence).

CDR3 bases: TGCAGTGTCGTGTCCACCTACGAGCAGTACTTC. Its translation: CSVVSTYEQYF. The chain employs TRBV20-1 and TRBJ2-7, with no clear D. CDR1 and CDR2 from the germline V gene are DFQATT and SNEGSKA (reference sequence). The CDR3 loop spans 11 amino acids. V was pared by 7 bases and J by 2 bases, with 9 bases between.

This clone was seen only a few times. This chain links TRBV7-8 with TRBJ1-5; 8 nucleotides line up with TRBD1. This CDR3 contains 14 residues. Germline values: CDR1 SGHVS, CDR2 FQNEAQ. V was clipped by 6 bases and J by 6 bases; unmatched bases: 7. CDR3 residues: CASSADRGLQPQHF. The CDR3 nucleotides are TGTGCCAGCAGTGCTGACAGGGGACTTCAGCCCCAGCATTTT.

This rearrangement joins TRBV5-1 to TRBJ2-5, with D perhaps assigned TRBD1 or TRBD2 (6 bases each). This CDR3 contains 13 residues. With 6 bases removed from V and 5 bases from J, the gap between germline ends came to 14 bases. Per the germline V gene, CDR1 is SGHRS and CDR2 is YFSETQ. The CDR3 region is CASNGGPGETQYF. CDR3 DNA sequence: TGCGCCAGCAATGGGGGGCCGGGGGAGACCCAGTACTTC.

The gene calls are TRBV29-1 and TRBJ1-2, with D maybe TRBD1 (5 bases). V lost 4 bases and J lost 8, with 14 bases in between. The germline CDR1 and CDR2 sequences are SQVTM and ANQGSEA. The CDR3 runs to 12 residues. The CDR3 sequence is CSVGGAVGGYTF. CDR3 DNA: TGCAGCGTTGGCGGGGCCGTAGGAGGCTACACCTTC.

The V call is TRBV23-1, the J call TRBJ1-2, with 7 bases fitting TRBD1. TRBV23-1 is an ORF for which the function is uncertain. The CDR3 has 14 residues. Trimming took 6 bases from V and 4 from J; bases not matched to a gene: 8. The CDR3 DNA follows: TGCGCCAGCAGCCGGTGGACAGGTAGCTATGGCTACACCTTC. Its translation: CASSRWTGSYGYTF.

CDR3 nucleotides: TGCAGCGTGGACCGGGACAGGGCAAATGAGCAGTTCTTC. It encodes CSVDRDRANEQFF. The chain combines TRBV29-1 with TRBJ2-1; 9 bases align to TRBD1. Trimming at V came to 6 bases and at J to 7 bases, leaving 7 bases not matched to a gene. The length of the CDR3 is 13 residues. Germline V lookup: CDR1 SQVTM, CDR2 ANQGSEA.

The chain couples TRBV9 to TRBJ2-1; TRBD1 matches 7 bases. This CDR3 region has 16 residues. Germline V CDR1 and CDR2: SGDLS, YYNGEE. Trimming at V came to 0 bases and at J to 5 bases, leaving 8 bases not matched to a gene. CDR3 nucleotide sequence: TGTGCCAGCAGCGTAGCTGTACAGGGGCCCCACAATGAGCAGTTCTTC. Residues: CASSVAVQGPHNEQFF.

The chain is built from TRBV5-8 and TRBJ2-1, with D perhaps being TRBD1 or TRBD2 (5 bases each). The V gene lost 4 bases and the J gene lost 10 bases, with 12 bases spanning the gap. This CDR3 spans 12 amino acids. Germline CDR1 SGHTS, CDR2 YDEGEE. CDR3 region: CASSRDGQEQFF. The CDR3 DNA reads TGTGCCAGCAGCCGGGACGGACAAGAGCAGTTCTTC.

The gene calls are TRBV6-1 and TRBJ2-7; maybe TRBD1 (6 bases). V shed 7 bases and J shed 0 bases, with 16 bases lying between them. Germline lookup yields CDR1 MNHNS and CDR2 SASEGT. This CDR3 comprises 15 residues. DNA for the CDR3: TGTGCCAGCACTTCCCAGGGGTTAAGCTCCTACGAGCAGTACTTC. Amino acid sequence: CASTSQGLSSYEQYF.

The gene calls are TRBV7-9 and TRBJ2-1; D is ambiguous. V gave up 1 base and J gave up 7 bases, with 14 bases separating them. Germline V gene lookup returns CDR1 SEHNR and CDR2 FQNEAQ (reference sequence). This CDR3 has 15 amino acids. CDR3 nucleotide sequence: TGTGCCAGCAGCTTAGGTAGCAATTTTCCTAATGAGCAGTTCTTC. It is translated as CASSLGSNFPNEQFF.

The V call is TRBV11-2, the J call TRBJ2-3; D uncertain. Germline V gives CDR1 SGHAT, CDR2 FQNNGV. The CDR3 has 11 residues. V lost 3 bases to trimming and J lost 2 bases, with 0 bases between them. The CDR3 nucleotides are TGTGCCAGCAGCTTCACAGATACGCAGTATTTT. It codes for CASSFTDTQYF.

This clone was counted a single time. V and J are TRBV7-9 and TRBJ2-1, with TRBD1 as a possible D gene (5 bases). Trimming removed 3 bases at V and 2 bases at J, with 17 bases between. The CDR3 runs 17 residues. Germline lookup yields CDR1 SEHNR and CDR2 FQNEAQ (reference sequence). Here the CDR3 reads CASSFLAGLTPYNEQFF. The CDR3 DNA follows: TGTGCCAGCAGCTTTTTGGCAGGGTTAACCCCCTACAATGAGCAGTTCTTC.